This T cell receptor beta chain was recorded in a study of T cell responses to AZD1222 COVID-19 vaccine. Study outcomes and limitations: Reportedly, nearly half of unique spike TCRs recognized epitopes outside B.1.351/B.1.1.7 mutations. Donors skewed white British and female; clonal diversity was possibly underestimated.

Remarks on this clone: The antigen remains undetermined.

Trimming at V came to 3 bases and at J to 2 bases, leaving 7 bases not matched to a gene. The V gene's germline CDR1 is KGHSH and CDR2 LQKENI. The CDR3 has 15 residues. TCRdb's table, derived via immunoSEQ multiplex PCR, lists solely in-frame clones and lacks some. The sample has around 160,000 clones, 70% to 90% seen once. The chain joins TRBV18 to TRBJ2-7, with 7 bases matching TRBD2. Sequenced material: peripheral blood, taken on day 0 of AZD1222 vaccination. The sequence was collected from an adult in good health. CDR3 sequence (DNA): TGTGCCAGCTCACCTATAGCGGGTGCCACCTACGAGCAGTACTTC. Translation: CASSPIAGATYEQYF. The full variable domain, in which reference TRBV18 and TRBJ2-7 provide the parts outside the CDR3, is NAGVMQNPRHLVRRRGQEARLRCSPMKGHSHVYWYRQLPEEGLKFMVYLQKENIIDESGMPKERFSAEFPKEGPSILRIQQVVRGDSAAYFCASSPIAGATYEQYFGPGTRLTVT.